This T cell receptor beta chain originates from a study of siplizumab effects on memory and regulatory T cells. The table came from immunoSEQ multiplex PCR; TCRdb's copy has only in-frame clones and leaves some out. The sample has some 64,000 clones, around 80% seen once; the top ten hold about 0.42%. The CDR3 length is 13 residues. CDR1 and CDR2 from the germline V gene are SGHVS and FQNEAQ. Trimming left V 3 bases short and J 6 bases short, with 11 bases between. The sequenced sample was memory CD4+ T cells sorted from blood. The sequence came from a human donor in good health. V is TRBV7-8 and J is TRBJ1-2; maybe TRBD1 (5 bases). The CDR3 region has the DNA TGTGCCAGCAGCTTCAGGGATTTGAATGGCTACACCTTC. The encoded protein is CASSFRDLNGYTF.